These 13 T cell receptor beta chains share one sample of origin, sequenced in a study of CD8 T cells in ankylosing spondylitis. Via MiXCR, TCRdb re-called the 5' RACE reads, giving one row per CDR3 protein. The sample lists about 360,000 distinct CDR3 sequences, 20% seen once, with about an eighth in the top ten. The sample consisted of blood, either unsorted or a sorted T cell fraction (not recorded which). Receptors were obtained from a male donor with ankylosing spondylitis or in good health (not recorded which).

The chain employs TRBV7-3 and TRBJ2-3, with D possibly matching TRBD1 (6 bases). CDR1 and CDR2 from the germline V gene are SGHTA and FQGTGA. The CDR3 has 15 amino acids. Trimming cost V 7 bases and J 1 base, with 15 bases left between them. This CDR3 is CASTQTGLRTDTQYF. The CDR3 nucleotides read TGTGCCAGCACCCAAACAGGGCTACGCACAGATACGCAGTATTTT.

This clonotype was found once. The J gene is TRBJ2-1, the V gene TRBV29-1; D could derive from TRBD1 or TRBD2 (6 bases each). The CDR3 is 14 residues long. Germline V CDR1 and CDR2: SQVTM, ANQGSEA. The V end was cut by 4 bases, the J end by 8 bases, with 18 bases between. CDR3 amino acids: CSVVGGRRGDEQFF. Written as DNA, the CDR3 is TGCAGCGTTGTTGGGGGGCGGCGCGGGGATGAGCAGTTCTTC.

This chain connects TRBV5-1 to TRBJ2-3; a possible D gene is TRBD2 (5 bases). V was trimmed by 1 base and J by 3 bases, leaving 15 bases between them. This CDR3 region has 16 residues. CDR1 is SGHRS, CDR2 YFSETQ, per germline. In DNA form, the CDR3 reads TGCGCCAGCAGCTTGTGGTCCAGCGGCGGTACAGATACGCAGTATTTT. Translating it yields CASSLWSSGGTDTQYF.

This clonotype was picked up a small number of times. This chain joins TRBV12-3 or TRBV12-4 and TRBJ1-5; D remains unclear. Trimming removed 6 bases from V and 7 bases from J, with 10 bases in between. CDR3 length: 12 amino acids. Written as DNA, the CDR3 is TGTGCCAGCAGCTCGGGAGCCCAGCCCCAGCATTTT. It is translated as CASSSGAQPQHF.

This clonotype turned up a few times. The chain joins TRBV29-1 to TRBJ2-3; 12 nucleotides match TRBD2. CDR1 and CDR2 (germline): SQVTM, ANQGSEA. J gave up 2 bases and V 7 bases, and 10 bases lay outside the gene matches. CDR3 length equals 16 residues. The CDR3 DNA is TGCAGCGGGGTCCTAGCGGGGGGGCCCGACACAGATACGCAGTATTTT. It codes for CSGVLAGGPDTDTQYF.

This clonotype was found many times. This chain uses TRBV12-3 or TRBV12-4 with TRBJ1-2; 10 nucleotides agree with TRBD1. Trimming cost V 5 bases and J 6 bases; bases outside gene matches: 0. CDR3 length: 12 amino acids. CDR3 nucleotide sequence: TGTGCCAGCAGTGGGACAGGGGATGGCTACACCTTC. It encodes CASSGTGDGYTF.

CDR3 nucleotides: TGTGCCAGCAGCCAAGAGAGGGGGGCCAATAGTGAGCAGTTCTTC. Amino acid sequence: CASSQERGANSEQFF. The chain joins TRBV3-1 to TRBJ2-1; possibly TRBD1 or TRBD2 for D (6 bases each). Trimming shortened V by 0 bases and J by 9 bases, and 15 bases separated the two germline ends. This CDR3 has 15 residues. Germline assignment: CDR1 LGHDT and CDR2 YNNKEL (reference sequence).

In this sample, this clonotype turned up a few times. The J gene is TRBJ2-1, the V gene TRBV29-1; D is perhaps TRBD1 (6 bases). The CDR3 totals 14 residues. Germline V gene lookup returns CDR1 SQVTM and CDR2 ANQGSEA. V dropped 4 bases and J dropped 0 bases, with 10 bases sitting between them. In DNA, the CDR3 is TGCAGCGTTGGGGGACAAGACTCCTACAATGAGCAGTTCTTC. Protein product: CSVGGQDSYNEQFF.

This clonotype appeared a few times. This chain uses TRBV9 with TRBJ2-2; 8 bases agree with TRBD1. CDR3 length equals 13 residues. Per the germline V gene, CDR1 is SGDLS and CDR2 is YYNGEE. Trimming removed 4 bases from V and 5 bases from J; junction bases left unmatched: 1. The CDR3 DNA reads TGTGCCAGCAGCAGGACAGGGACCGGGGAGCTGTTTTTT. This gives the protein CASSRTGTGELFF.

This clonotype was counted a few times. The gene calls are TRBV12-3 or TRBV12-4 and TRBJ2-7; D unclear. The germline V and J ends were trimmed by 3 bases and 0 bases, with 9 bases remaining between them. This CDR3 has 14 residues. The CDR3: CASSLSSSSYEQYF. The CDR3 nucleotides are TGTGCCAGCAGTTTGTCCAGCAGCTCCTACGAGCAGTACTTC.

This clonotype has only one observation. The rearrangement joins TRBV7-6 to TRBJ2-4, with TRBD2 matching over 12 bases. Trimming removed 2 bases from V and 1 base from J; junction bases left unmatched: 6. Germline lookup yields CDR1 SGHVS and CDR2 FNYEAQ. CDR3 size: 18 residues. CDR3 amino acids: CASSLPSGGALAKNIQYF. The CDR3 DNA reads TGTGCCAGCAGCTTACCTAGCGGGGGGGCCCTTGCCAAAAACATTCAGTACTTC.

This clonotype was picked up a small number of times. The chain recombines TRBV6-5 with TRBJ2-3; 8 nucleotides agree with TRBD2. Germline loops: CDR1 MNHEY, CDR2 SVGAGI. The CDR3 length is 14 residues. V shed 4 bases and J 1 base; nucleotides not matched to a gene: 1. The CDR3 spells CASSSAGGTDTQYF. The CDR3 nucleotides are TGTGCCAGCAGTTCAGCGGGGGGCACAGATACGCAGTATTTT.

This clonotype was recorded many times. The CDR3 region is CASSHRMTGDEQYF. The CDR3 coding sequence is TGTGCCAGCAGCCACCGAATGACAGGGGACGAGCAGTACTTC. The V gene is TRBV5-4, the J gene TRBJ2-7, with 8 bases lining up with TRBD1. The ends lost 4 bases at V and 5 bases at J; junction bases unmatched: 8. Germline loops: CDR1 SGHNT, CDR2 YYREEE (reference sequence). The CDR3 contains 14 residues.